These 12 T cell receptor beta chains were all obtained from the same sample, sequenced in a study of T cell responses to AZD1222 COVID-19 vaccine. This table comes from immunoSEQ multiplex PCR, and its TCRdb copy is limited to in-frame clones, with some not included. The sample includes 100,000 to 120,000 clones, around 81% of them seen just once. The specimen comprised peripheral blood, sampled on day 0 of AZD1222 vaccination. The receptors originated from an adult in good health.

The chain recombines TRBV9 with TRBJ1-1; unclear D gene. The CDR3 length is 13 residues. In germline, CDR1 is SGDLS, CDR2 YYNGEE. The V gene lost 2 bases and the J gene lost 4 bases, with 9 bases spanning the gap. For the CDR3, the DNA is TGTGCCAGCAGCGTGGGAGGAAGCACTGAAGCTTTCTTT. Translated: CASSVGGSTEAFF.

The table lists this clone with a few counts. This chain uses TRBV3-1 (or the pseudogene TRBV3-2) with TRBJ1-3; tentative D call: TRBD1 (5 bases). The CDR3 has 16 residues. Trimming took off 3 bases at V and 0 bases at J, with 12 bases between the two ends. Germline CDR1 LGHDT, CDR2 YNNKEL (reference sequence). The CDR3 coding sequence is TGTGCCAGCAGCCATCGTTGGGACGGCTCTGGAAACACCATATATTTT. Encoded protein: CASSHRWDGSGNTIYF.

V is TRBV7-7 and J is TRBJ1-4; D is ambiguous. V was pared by 1 base and J by 7 bases, with 13 bases between. Germline V gene data show CDR1 as SSHAT and CDR2 as FNYEAQ (reference sequence). The CDR3 length is 15 residues. The CDR3 region is CASSLVAGSGEKLFF. The CDR3 region has the DNA TGTGCCAGCAGCTTAGTGGCGGGTTCGGGTGAAAAACTGTTTTTT. Filled out from reference TRBV7-7 and TRBJ1-4, the complete variable domain reads GAGVSQSPRYKVTKRGQDVTLRCDPISSHATLYWYQQALGQGPEFLTYFNYEAQPDKSGLPSDRFSAERPEGSISTLTIQRTEQRDSAMYRCASSLVAGSGEKLFFGSGTQLSVL.

The chain carries TRBV3-1 (or the pseudogene TRBV3-2) and TRBJ1-2; D is perhaps TRBD1 (5 bases). The germline CDR1 and CDR2 sequences are LGHDT and YNNKEL (reference sequence). The CDR3 consists of 14 residues. Trimming shortened V by 5 bases and J by 4 bases, and 14 bases separated the two germline ends. CDR3 protein: CASSKGQDSYGYTF. CDR3 in DNA: TGTGCCAGCAGCAAGGGGCAGGATAGCTATGGCTACACCTTC.

As regards this clone: One junction end does not reproduce the germline sequence, and a read error may be involved. The rearrangement uses TRBV24-1 and TRBJ2-1; D tentatively fits TRBD1 or TRBD2 (5 bases each). The CDR3 sequence is 14 residues long. The germline CDR1 and CDR2 sequences are KGHDR and SFDVKD. CDR3 coding DNA: TGTGCCACCAGTCCAGCTCGGGGCTACGATGAGCAGTTCTTC. This gives the protein CATSPARGYDEQFF.

V usage is TRBV11-2 and J usage is TRBJ2-1; the match to TRBD2 covers 10 bases. The ends lost 5 bases at V and 6 bases at J; junction bases unmatched: 10. From germline, CDR1 is SGHAT and CDR2 FQNNGV. The CDR3 runs to 16 residues. The CDR3 region has the DNA TGTGCCAGCAGCAGCCTGAGCGGGAGGGCCGTCAATGAGCAGTTCTTC. Amino acid sequence: CASSSLSGRAVNEQFF.

The V and J genes are TRBV19 and TRBJ1-5; no definite D call. Germline CDR1 and CDR2: LNHDA and SQIVND (reference sequence). The V gene lost 1 base and the J gene lost 11 bases, with 15 bases spanning the gap. This CDR3 region has 14 residues. CDR3: CASSIAPSLIAQHF. In nucleotides, the CDR3 is TGTGCCAGTAGTATAGCCCCGTCCCTCATTGCCCAGCATTTT.

The rearrangement uses TRBV7-9 and TRBJ1-5; D is possibly TRBD1 (6 bases). The V gene's germline CDR1 is SEHNR and CDR2 FQNEAQ (reference sequence). V dropped 9 bases and J dropped 3 bases, with 18 bases sitting between them. The CDR3 contains 15 residues. The CDR3, as DNA: TGTGCCAGTACCTACGCGGGGGGCACCAATCAGCCCCAGCATTTT. The encoded protein is CASTYAGGTNQPQHF.

This rearrangement joins TRBV7-2 to TRBJ2-7; unclear D gene. V lost 1 base and J lost 7, with 5 bases in between. This CDR3 region has 11 residues. The germline gives CDR1 SGHTA, CDR2 FQGNSA. The CDR3, as DNA: TGTGCCAGCAGCTTAGATGGGGAGCAGTACTTC. Translating it yields CASSLDGEQYF.

The rearrangement links TRBV9 to TRBJ2-5; D perhaps matches TRBD2 (5 bases). With 0 bases removed from V and 3 bases from J, the gap between germline ends came to 12 bases. The CDR3 runs 15 residues. Germline CDR1 SGDLS, CDR2 YYNGEE. The CDR3 spells CASSVGGNMEETQYF. The CDR3 DNA sequence: TGTGCCAGCAGCGTAGGAGGGAATATGGAAGAGACCCAGTACTTC.

The chain uses TRBV19 and TRBJ1-1; a weak D match, TRBD1 (5 bases). The CDR3 sequence is 14 residues long. Trimming pared 3 bases from V and 1 base from J, leaving 9 bases between. The germline V gene encodes CDR1 LNHDA and CDR2 SQIVND (reference sequence). In nucleotides, the CDR3 is TGTGCCAGTAGTATGCCCGGACAGAACACTGAAGCTTTCTTT. Translated: CASSMPGQNTEAFF.

V usage is TRBV28 and J usage is TRBJ1-6, with 7 bases fitting TRBD1. J gave up 6 bases and V 6 bases, and 8 bases lay outside the gene matches. This CDR3 is built from 15 residues. Germline CDR1 is MDHEN and CDR2 is SYDVKM. The CDR3 spells CASRRQGNVNSPLHF. The CDR3 DNA is TGTGCCAGCAGGCGACAGGGTAATGTTAATTCACCCCTCCACTTT.